This T cell receptor beta chain was retrieved from a study of neurological immune-mediated disorders. The cDNA was synthesized by 5'RACE incorporating 10-nucleotide random UMIs. TCRdb reprocessed the 5' RACE reads with MiXCR, giving one entry per CDR3 protein. This sample has over 15,000 distinct CDR3 sequences, with over 25% found just once. This clonotype is judged medium-sized (0.01 to 0.1%). 2 million PBMCs stored at -80 C were the source of the unsorted libraries. The CDR3 has 14 amino acids. Looked up from germline, CDR1 is SEHNR and CDR2 is FQNEAQ (reference sequence). V gave up 1 base and J gave up 5 bases, with 9 bases separating them.

The sequenced sample consisted of PBMCs. The gene calls are TRBV7-9 and TRBJ2-1, with no clear D. The sequence was obtained from a man aged 50-59 years with HTLV-1-associated myelopathy (HAM/TSP). The CDR3 DNA sequence: TGTGCCAGCAGCTTAGTTACAGAAAACAATGAGCAGTTCTTC. Translation: CASSLVTENNEQFF. Complete variable domain (other parts from reference TRBV7-9 and TRBJ2-1): DTGVSQNPRHKITKRGQNVTFRCDPISEHNRLYWYRQTLGQGPEFLTYFQNEAQLEKSRLLSDRFSAERPKGSFSTLEIQRTEQGDSAMYLCASSLVTENNEQFFGPGTRLTVL.